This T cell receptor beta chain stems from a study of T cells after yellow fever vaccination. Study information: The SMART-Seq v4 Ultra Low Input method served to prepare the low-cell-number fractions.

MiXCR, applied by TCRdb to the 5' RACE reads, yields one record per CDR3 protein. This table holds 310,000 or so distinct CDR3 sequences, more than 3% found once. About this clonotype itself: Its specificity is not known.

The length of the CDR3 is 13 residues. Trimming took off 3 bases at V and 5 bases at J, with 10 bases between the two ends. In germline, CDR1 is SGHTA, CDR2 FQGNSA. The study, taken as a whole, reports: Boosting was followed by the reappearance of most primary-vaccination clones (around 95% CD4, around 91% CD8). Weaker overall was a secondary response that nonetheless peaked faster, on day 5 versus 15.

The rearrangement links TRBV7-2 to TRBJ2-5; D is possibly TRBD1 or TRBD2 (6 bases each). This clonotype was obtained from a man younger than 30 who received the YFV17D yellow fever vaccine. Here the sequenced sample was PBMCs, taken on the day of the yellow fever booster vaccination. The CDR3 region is CASSFGGHETQYF. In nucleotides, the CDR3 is TGTGCCAGCAGCTTTGGGGGGCACGAGACCCAGTACTTC.